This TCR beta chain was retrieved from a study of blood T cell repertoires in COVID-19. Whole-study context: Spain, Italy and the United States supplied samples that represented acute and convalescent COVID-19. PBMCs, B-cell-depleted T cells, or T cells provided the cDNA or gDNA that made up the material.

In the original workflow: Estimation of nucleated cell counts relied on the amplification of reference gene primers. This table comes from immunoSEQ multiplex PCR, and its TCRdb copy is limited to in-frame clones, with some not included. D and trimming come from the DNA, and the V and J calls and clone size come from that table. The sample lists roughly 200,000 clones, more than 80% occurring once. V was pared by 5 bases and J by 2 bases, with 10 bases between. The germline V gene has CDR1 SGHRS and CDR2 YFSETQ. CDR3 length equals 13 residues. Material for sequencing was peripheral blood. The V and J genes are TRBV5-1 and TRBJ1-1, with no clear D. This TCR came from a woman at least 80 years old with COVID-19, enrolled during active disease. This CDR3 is CASSYSGNTEAFF. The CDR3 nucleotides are TGCGCCAGCAGTTACTCGGGTAACACTGAAGCTTTCTTT.